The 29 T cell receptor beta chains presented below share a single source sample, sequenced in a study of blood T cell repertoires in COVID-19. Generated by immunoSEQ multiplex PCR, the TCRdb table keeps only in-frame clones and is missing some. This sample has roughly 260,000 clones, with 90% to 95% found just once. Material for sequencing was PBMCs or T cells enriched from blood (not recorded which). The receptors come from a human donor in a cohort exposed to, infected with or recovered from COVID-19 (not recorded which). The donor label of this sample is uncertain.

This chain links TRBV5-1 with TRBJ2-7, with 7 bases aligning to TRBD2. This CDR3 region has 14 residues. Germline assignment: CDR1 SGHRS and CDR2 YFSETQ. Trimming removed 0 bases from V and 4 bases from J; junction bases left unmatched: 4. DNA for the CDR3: TGCGCCAGCAGCTTGGCCGACGGGGGGTACGAGCAGTACTTC. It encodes CASSLADGGYEQYF.

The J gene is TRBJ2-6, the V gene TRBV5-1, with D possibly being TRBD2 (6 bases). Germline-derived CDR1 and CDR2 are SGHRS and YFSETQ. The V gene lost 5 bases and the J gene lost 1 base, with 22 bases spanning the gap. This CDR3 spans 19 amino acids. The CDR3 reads CASRQTGTALRSGANVLTF. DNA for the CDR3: TGCGCCAGCAGACAAACCGGGACTGCGTTGCGATCTGGGGCCAACGTCCTGACTTTC.

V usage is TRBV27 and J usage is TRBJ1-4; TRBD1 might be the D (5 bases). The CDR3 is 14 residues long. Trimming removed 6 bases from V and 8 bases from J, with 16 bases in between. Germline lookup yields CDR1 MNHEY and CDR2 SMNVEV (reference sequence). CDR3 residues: CASSPGGVGEKLFF. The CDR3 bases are TGTGCCAGCAGCCCCGGGGGGGTAGGGGAAAAACTGTTTTTT.

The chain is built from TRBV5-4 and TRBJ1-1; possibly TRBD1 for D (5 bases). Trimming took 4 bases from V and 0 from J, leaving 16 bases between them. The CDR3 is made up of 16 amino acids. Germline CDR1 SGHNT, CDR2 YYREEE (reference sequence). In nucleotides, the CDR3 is TGTGCCAGCAGCCCCGGGGGGATATTCATGAACACTGAAGCTTTCTTT. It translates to CASSPGGIFMNTEAFF.

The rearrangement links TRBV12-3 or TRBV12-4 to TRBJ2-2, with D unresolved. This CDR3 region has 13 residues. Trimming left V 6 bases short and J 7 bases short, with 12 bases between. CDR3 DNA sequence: TGTGCCAGCAGCAGCCCCGGGTTCGGGGAGCTGTTTTTT. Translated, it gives CASSSPGFGELFF.

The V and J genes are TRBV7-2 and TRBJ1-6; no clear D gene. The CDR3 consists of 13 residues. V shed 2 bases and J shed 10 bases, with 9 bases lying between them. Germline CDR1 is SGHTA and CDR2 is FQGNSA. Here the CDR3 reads CASSLPQSSPLHF. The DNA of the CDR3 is TGTGCCAGCAGCTTACCACAGTCCTCACCCCTCCACTTT.

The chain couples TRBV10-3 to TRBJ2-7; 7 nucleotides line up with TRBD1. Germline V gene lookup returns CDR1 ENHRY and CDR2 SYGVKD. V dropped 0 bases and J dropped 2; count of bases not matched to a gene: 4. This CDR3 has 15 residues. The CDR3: CAISESLDRPYEQYF. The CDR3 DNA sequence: TGTGCCATCAGTGAGTCGCTGGACAGGCCCTACGAGCAGTACTTC.

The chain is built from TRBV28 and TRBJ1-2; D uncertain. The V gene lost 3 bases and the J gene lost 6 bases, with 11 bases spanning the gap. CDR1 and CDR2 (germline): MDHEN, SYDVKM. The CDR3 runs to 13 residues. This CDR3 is CASSFSGSDGYTF. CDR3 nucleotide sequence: TGTGCCAGCAGTTTTAGCGGATCCGATGGCTACACCTTC.

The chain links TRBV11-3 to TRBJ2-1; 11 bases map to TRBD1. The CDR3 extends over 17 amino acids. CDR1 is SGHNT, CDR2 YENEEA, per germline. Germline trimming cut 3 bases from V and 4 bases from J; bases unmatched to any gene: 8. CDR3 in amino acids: CASSFGVGTGGYNEQFF. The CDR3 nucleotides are TGTGCCAGCAGCTTTGGTGTCGGGACAGGGGGTTACAATGAGCAGTTCTTC. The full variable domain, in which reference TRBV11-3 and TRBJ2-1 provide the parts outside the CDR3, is EAGVVQSPRYKIIEKKQPVAFWCNPISGHNTLYWYLQNLGQGPELLIRYENEEAVDDSQLPKDRFSAERLKGVDSTLKIQPAELGDSAVYLCASSFGVGTGGYNEQFFGPGTRLTVL.

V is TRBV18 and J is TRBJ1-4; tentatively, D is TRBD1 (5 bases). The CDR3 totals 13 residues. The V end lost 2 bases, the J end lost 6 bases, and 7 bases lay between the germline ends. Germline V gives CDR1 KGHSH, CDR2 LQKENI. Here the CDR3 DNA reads TGTGCCAGCTCACCAGTCAGGGATGAAAAACTGTTTTTT. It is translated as CASSPVRDEKLFF.

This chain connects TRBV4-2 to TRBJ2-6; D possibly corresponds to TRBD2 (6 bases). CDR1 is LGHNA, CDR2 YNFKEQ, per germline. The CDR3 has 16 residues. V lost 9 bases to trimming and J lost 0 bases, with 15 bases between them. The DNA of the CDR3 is TGTGCCAGGACCGGGACTCACCTCTCTGGGGCCAACGTCCTGACTTTC. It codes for CARTGTHLSGANVLTF.

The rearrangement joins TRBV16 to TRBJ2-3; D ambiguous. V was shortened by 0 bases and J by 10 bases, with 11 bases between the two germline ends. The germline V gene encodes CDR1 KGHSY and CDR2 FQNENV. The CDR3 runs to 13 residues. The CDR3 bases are TGTGCCAGCAGCCAATCAGGTCAGGTCGCGCAGTATTTT. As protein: CASSQSGQVAQYF.

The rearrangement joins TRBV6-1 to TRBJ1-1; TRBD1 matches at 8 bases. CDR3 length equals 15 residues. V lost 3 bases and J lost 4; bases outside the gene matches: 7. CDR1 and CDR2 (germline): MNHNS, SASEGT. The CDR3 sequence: CASSDDPDRVTEAFF. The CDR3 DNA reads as TGTGCCAGCAGTGACGATCCGGACAGGGTCACTGAAGCTTTCTTT.

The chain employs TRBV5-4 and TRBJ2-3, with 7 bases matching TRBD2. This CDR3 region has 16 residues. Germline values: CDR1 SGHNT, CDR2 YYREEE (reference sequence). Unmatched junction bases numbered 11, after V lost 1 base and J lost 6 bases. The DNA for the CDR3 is TGTGCCAGCAGCTTGCCGGGGAGGGACGGGCCCGATACGCAGTATTTT. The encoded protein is CASSLPGRDGPDTQYF.

In DNA form, the CDR3 reads TGTGCCAGCAGCGTAACTAGCGGGGGCCAGGGGACCGGGGAGCTGTTTTTT. Translating it yields CASSVTSGGQGTGELFF. The genes are TRBV9 and TRBJ2-2; the match to TRBD2 covers 11 bases. The CDR3 length is 17 residues. The germline CDR1 and CDR2 sequences are SGDLS and YYNGEE. V lost 1 base, J lost 5 bases, and 7 bases stayed unmatched.

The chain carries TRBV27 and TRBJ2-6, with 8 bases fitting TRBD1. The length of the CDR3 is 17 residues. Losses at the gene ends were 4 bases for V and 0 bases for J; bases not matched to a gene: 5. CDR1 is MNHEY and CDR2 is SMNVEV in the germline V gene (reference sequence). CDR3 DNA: TGTGCCAGCAGTTCGACAGGGGCCTACTCTGGGGCCAACGTCCTGACTTTC. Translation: CASSSTGAYSGANVLTF.

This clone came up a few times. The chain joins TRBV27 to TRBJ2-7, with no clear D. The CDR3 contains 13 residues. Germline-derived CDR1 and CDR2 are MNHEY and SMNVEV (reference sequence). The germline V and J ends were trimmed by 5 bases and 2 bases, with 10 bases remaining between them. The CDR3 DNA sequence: TGTGCCAGCAGTATATATCCTACCTACGAGCAGTACTTC. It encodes CASSIYPTYEQYF.

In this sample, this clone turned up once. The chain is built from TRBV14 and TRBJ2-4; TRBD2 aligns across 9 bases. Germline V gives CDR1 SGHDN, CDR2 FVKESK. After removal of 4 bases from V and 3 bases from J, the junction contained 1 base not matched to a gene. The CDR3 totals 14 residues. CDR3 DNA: TGTGCCAGCAGCCTTAGCGGGGGCAAAAACATTCAGTACTTC. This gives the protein CASSLSGGKNIQYF.

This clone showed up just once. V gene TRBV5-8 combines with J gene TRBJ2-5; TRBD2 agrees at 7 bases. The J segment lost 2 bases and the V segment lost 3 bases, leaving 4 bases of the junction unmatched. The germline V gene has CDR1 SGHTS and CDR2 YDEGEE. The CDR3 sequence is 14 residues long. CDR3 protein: CASSSPGLQETQYF. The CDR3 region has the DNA TGTGCCAGCAGCTCCCCGGGACTACAAGAGACCCAGTACTTC.

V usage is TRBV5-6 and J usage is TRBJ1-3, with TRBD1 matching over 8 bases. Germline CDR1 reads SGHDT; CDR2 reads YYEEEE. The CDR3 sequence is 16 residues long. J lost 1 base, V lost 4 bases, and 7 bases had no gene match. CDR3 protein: CASSRRTGRSGNTIYF. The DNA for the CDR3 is TGTGCCAGCAGCAGAAGGACAGGGCGGTCTGGAAACACCATATATTTT.

The DNA for the CDR3 is TGTGCCAGCAGCTACTCCGGGACAGGGCTTAAGAACACCATATATTTT. It encodes CASSYSGTGLKNTIYF. This sequence joins TRBV4-2 and TRBJ1-3; 9 bases are shared with TRBD1. Germline V gene data show CDR1 as LGHNA and CDR2 as YNFKEQ. The V gene end was trimmed by 5 bases and the J gene end by 7 bases; junction bases not matched to a gene: 12. CDR3 length equals 16 residues.

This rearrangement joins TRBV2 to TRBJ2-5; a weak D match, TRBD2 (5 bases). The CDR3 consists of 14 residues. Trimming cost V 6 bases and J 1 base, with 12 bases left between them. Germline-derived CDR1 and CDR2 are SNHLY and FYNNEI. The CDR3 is CASSRRGPQETQYF. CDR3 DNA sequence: TGTGCCAGCAGCCGACGGGGTCCCCAAGAGACCCAGTACTTC.

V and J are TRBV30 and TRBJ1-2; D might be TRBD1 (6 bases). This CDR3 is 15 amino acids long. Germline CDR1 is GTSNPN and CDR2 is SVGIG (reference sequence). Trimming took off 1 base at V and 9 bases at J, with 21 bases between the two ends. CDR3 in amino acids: CAWSAWARGGSSYTF. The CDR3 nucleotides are TGTGCCTGGAGTGCATGGGCTAGGGGGGGGTCGAGCTACACCTTC.

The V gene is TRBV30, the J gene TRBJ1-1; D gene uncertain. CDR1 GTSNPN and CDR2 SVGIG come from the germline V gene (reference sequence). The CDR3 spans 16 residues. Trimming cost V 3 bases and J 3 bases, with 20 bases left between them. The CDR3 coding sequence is TGTGCCTGGAGGGATCGGCGGGGTTTCACCCACACTGAAGCTTTCTTT. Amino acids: CAWRDRRGFTHTEAFF.

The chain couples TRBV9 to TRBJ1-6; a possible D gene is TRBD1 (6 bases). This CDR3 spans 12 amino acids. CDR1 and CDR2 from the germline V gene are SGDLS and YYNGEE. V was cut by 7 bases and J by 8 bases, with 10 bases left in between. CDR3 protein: CASRKGDSPLHF. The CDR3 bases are TGTGCCAGCCGAAAGGGGGATTCACCCCTCCACTTT.

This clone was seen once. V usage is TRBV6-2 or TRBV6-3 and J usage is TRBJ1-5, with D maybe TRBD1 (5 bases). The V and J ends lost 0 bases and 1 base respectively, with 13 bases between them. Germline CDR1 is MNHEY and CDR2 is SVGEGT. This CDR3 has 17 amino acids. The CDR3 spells CASSYSREGLSNQPQHF. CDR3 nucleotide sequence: TGTGCCAGCAGTTACTCGCGGGAGGGGCTAAGCAATCAGCCCCAGCATTTT.

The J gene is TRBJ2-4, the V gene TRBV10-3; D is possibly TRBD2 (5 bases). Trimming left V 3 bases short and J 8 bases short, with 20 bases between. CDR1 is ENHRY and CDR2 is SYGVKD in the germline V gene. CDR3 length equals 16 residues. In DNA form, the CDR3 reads TGTGCCATCAGTGACTCGAGGGAACTCACCAGCTACATTCAGTACTTC. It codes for CAISDSRELTSYIQYF.

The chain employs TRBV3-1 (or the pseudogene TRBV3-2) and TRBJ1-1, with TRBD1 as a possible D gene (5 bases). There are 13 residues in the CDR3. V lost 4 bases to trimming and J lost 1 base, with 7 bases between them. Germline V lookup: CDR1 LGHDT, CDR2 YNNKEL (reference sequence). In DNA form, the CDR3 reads TGTGCCAGCAGCCGACAGACGAACACTGAAGCTTTCTTT. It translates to CASSRQTNTEAFF.

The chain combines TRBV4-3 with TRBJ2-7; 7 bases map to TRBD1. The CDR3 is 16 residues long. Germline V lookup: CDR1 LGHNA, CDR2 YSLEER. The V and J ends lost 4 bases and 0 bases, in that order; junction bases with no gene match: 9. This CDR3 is CASSRIRDSHSYEQYF. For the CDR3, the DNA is TGCGCCAGCAGCCGGATCCGGGACAGCCACTCCTACGAGCAGTACTTC.